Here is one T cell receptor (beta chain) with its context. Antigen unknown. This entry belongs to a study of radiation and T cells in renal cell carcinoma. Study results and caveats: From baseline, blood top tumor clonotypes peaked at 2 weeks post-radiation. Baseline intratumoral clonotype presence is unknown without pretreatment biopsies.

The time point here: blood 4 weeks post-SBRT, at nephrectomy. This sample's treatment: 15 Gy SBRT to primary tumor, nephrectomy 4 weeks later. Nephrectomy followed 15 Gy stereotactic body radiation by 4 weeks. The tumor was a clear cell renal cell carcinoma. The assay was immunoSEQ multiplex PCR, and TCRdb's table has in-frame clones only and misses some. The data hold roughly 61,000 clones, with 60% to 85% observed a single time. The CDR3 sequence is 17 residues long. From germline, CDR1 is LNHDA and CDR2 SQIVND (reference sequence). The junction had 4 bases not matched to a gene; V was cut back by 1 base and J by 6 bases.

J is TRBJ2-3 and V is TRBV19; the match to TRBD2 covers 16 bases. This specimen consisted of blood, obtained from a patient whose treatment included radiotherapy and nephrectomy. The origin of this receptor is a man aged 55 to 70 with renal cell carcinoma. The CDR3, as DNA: TGTGCCAGTAGTATAGCGGGACTAGCGGGGGGGCTTGATACGCAGTATTTT. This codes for CASSIAGLAGGLDTQYF.